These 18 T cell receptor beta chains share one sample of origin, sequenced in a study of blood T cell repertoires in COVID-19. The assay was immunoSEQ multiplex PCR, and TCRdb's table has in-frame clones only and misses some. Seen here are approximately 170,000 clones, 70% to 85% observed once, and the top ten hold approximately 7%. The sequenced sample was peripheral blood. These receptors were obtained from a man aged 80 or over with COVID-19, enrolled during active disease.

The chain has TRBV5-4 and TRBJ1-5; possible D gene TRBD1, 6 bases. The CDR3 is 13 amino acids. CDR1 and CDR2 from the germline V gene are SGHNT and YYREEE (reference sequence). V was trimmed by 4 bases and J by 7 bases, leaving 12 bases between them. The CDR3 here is CASSIDRNQPQHF. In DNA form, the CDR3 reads TGTGCCAGCAGCATTGACAGGAACCAGCCCCAGCATTTT. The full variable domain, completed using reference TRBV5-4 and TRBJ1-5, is ETGVTQSPTHLIKTRGQQVTLRCSSQSGHNTVSWYQQALGQGPQFIFQYYREEENGRGNFPPRFSGLQFPNYSSELNVNALELDDSALYLCASSIDRNQPQHFGDGTRLSIL.

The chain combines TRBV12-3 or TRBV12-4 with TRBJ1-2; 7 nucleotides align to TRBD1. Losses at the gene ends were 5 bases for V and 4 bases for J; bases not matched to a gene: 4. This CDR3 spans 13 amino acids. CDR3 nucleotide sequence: TGTGCCAGCAGTGCTGGGACAGCCTATGGCTACACCTTC. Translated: CASSAGTAYGYTF.

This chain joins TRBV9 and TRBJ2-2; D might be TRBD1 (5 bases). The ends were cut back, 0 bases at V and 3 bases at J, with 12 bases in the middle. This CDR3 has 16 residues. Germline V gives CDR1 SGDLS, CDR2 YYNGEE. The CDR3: CASSVGPGQYTGELFF. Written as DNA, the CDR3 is TGTGCCAGCAGCGTAGGTCCAGGGCAATACACCGGGGAGCTGTTTTTT.

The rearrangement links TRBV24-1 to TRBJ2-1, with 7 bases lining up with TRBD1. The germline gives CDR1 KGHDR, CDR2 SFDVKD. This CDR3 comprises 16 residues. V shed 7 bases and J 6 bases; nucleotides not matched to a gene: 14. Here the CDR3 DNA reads TGTGCCACCAGCCTAGGACCAGGGGGACCTTCCAATGAGCAGTTCTTC. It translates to CATSLGPGGPSNEQFF.

The CDR3 sequence is CASSLSLNTEAFF. CDR3 DNA: TGTGCCAGCAGTTTAAGCCTGAACACTGAAGCTTTCTTT. The rearrangement joins TRBV12-3 or TRBV12-4 to TRBJ1-1, with D unresolved. The CDR3 has 13 residues. V lost 2 bases, J lost 0 bases, and 4 bases lay in between.

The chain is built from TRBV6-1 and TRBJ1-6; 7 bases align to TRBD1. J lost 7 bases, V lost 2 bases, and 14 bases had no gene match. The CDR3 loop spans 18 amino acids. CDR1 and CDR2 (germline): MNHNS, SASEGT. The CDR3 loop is CASSETGGRTGRNSPLHF. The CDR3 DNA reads TGTGCCAGCAGTGAAACCGGCGGGCGGACAGGTCGAAATTCACCCCTCCACTTT.

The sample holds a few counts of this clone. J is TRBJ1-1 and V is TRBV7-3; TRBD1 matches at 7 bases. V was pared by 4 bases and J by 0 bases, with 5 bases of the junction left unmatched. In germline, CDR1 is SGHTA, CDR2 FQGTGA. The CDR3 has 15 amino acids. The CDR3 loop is CASSSTGNLNTEAFF. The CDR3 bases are TGTGCCAGCAGCTCGACAGGGAATTTGAACACTGAAGCTTTCTTT.

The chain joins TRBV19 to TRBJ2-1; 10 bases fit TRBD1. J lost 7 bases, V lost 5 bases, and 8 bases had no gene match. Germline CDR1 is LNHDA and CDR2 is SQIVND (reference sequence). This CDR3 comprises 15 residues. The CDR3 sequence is CASSRDRGLSNEQFF. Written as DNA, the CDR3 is TGTGCCAGTAGTCGGGACAGGGGTTTGTCTAATGAGCAGTTCTTC.

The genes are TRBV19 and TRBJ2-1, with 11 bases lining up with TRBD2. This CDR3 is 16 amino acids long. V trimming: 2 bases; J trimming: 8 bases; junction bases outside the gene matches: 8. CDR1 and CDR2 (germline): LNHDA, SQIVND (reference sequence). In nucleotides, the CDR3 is TGTGCCAGTAGTATATCCACTCTAGCGGGGGGCTATGAGCAGTTCTTC. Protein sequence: CASSISTLAGGYEQFF.

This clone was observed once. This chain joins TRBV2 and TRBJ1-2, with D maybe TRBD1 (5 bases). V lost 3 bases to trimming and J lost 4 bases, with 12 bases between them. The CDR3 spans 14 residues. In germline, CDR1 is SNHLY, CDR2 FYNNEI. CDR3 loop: CASSDRGAAYGYTF. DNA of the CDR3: TGTGCCAGCAGTGACCGCGGGGCGGCCTATGGCTACACCTTC.

The CDR3 region has the DNA TGTGCCAGCAGTGACTTTCCCGGGGGTGACACTGAAGCTTTCTTT. It encodes CASSDFPGGDTEAFF. This chain joins TRBV2 and TRBJ1-1; a possible D gene is TRBD1 (5 bases). The CDR3 consists of 15 residues. Trimming took 3 bases from V and 3 from J, leaving 14 bases between them. Germline V gene data show CDR1 as SNHLY and CDR2 as FYNNEI.

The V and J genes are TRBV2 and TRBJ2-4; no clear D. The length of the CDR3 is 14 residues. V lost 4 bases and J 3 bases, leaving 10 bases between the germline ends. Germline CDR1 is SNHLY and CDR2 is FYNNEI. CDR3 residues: CASSVDRNKNIQYF. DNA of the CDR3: TGTGCCAGCAGTGTTGATAGAAACAAAAACATTCAGTACTTC.

The CDR3, as DNA: TGCGCCAGCAGCTATACCGGGACTAGCGGTTACAATGAGCAGTTCTTC. It translates to CASSYTGTSGYNEQFF. The chain uses TRBV5-1 and TRBJ2-1; the match to TRBD2 covers 11 bases. The CDR3 contains 16 residues. The J segment lost 4 bases and the V segment lost 3 bases, leaving 6 bases of the junction unmatched. Per the germline V gene, CDR1 is SGHRS and CDR2 is YFSETQ.

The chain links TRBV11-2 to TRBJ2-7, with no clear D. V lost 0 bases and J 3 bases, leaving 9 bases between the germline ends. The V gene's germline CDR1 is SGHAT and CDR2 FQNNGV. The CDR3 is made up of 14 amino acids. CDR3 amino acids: CASSLDAASYEQYF. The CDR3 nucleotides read TGTGCCAGCAGCTTAGATGCAGCTAGCTACGAGCAGTACTTC.

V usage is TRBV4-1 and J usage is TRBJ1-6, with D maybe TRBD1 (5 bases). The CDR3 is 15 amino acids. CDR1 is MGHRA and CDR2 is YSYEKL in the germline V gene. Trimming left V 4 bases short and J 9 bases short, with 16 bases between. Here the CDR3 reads CASSPGTGLGSPLHF. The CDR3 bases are TGCGCCAGCAGCCCTGGAACAGGTCTCGGTTCACCCCTCCACTTT.

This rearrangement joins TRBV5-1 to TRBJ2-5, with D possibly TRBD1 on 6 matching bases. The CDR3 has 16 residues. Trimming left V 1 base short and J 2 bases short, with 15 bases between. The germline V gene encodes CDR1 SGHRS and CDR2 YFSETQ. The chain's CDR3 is CASSLKVRGIQETQYF. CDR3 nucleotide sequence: TGCGCCAGCAGCTTGAAGGTTAGGGGGATTCAAGAGACCCAGTACTTC.

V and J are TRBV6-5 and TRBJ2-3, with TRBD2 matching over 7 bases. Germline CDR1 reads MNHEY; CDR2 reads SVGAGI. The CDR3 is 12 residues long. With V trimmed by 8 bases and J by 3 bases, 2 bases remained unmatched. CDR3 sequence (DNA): TGTGCCAGCCAGCGGGGAACAGATACGCAGTATTTT. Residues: CASQRGTDTQYF.

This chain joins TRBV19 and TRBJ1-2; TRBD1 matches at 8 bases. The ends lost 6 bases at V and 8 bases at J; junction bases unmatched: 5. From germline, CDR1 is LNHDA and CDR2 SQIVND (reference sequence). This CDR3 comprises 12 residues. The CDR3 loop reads CASRDRGYGYTF. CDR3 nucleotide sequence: TGTGCCAGTAGAGACAGGGGCTACGGCTACACCTTC.